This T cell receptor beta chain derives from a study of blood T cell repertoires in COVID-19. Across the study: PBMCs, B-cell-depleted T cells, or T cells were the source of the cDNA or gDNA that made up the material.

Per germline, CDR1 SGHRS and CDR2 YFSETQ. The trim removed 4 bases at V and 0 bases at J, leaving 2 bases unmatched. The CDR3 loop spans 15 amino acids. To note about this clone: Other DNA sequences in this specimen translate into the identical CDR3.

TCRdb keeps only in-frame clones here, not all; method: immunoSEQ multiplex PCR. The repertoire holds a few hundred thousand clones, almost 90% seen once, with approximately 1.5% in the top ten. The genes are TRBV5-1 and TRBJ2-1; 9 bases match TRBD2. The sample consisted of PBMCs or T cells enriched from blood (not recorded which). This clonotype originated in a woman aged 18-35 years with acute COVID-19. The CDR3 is CASSLSGSSYNEQFF. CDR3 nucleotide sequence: TGCGCCAGCAGCCTTAGCGGGAGCTCCTACAATGAGCAGTTCTTC.